This T cell receptor (beta chain) emerged from a study of early T cells in non-severe SARS-CoV-2 infection. Study-level background: The sequenced material was bulk RNA from unsorted whole blood, and its chains were unpaired.

In germline, CDR1 is SGHVS, CDR2 FQNEAQ. The CDR3 has 15 residues. V lost 1 base and J 0 bases, leaving 7 bases between the germline ends. Individual cDNA molecules received unique molecular identifiers. From the 5' RACE reads, TCRdb called clonotypes with MiXCR, one entry per CDR3 protein. The data contain roughly 56,000 distinct CDR3 sequences, over 9.5% of them singletons. The sequenced material came from whole blood. The J gene is TRBJ1-3, the V gene TRBV7-8; D gene uncertain. The TCR originated in an adult who was a healthcare worker with PCR-confirmed SARS-CoV-2 infection or an uninfected control (not recorded which). The CDR3 DNA sequence: TGTGCCAGCAGCTTAGAGAGTTACTCTGGAAACACCATATATTTT. Translated, it gives CASSLESYSGNTIYF.